The source of this T cell receptor (beta chain) is a study of OX40 agonist ivuxolimab in advanced cancers. With regard to the full study: The costimulatory receptor OX40 (CD134) was targeted by ivuxolimab, a fully human IgG2 agonistic monoclonal antibody. Intravenous ivuxolimab was administered to patients every 2 weeks at six dose levels: 0.01, 0.1, 0.3, 1.5, 3 and 10 mg/kg. Partial responses occurred in three dose-escalation patients: two with cutaneous melanoma and one with hepatocellular carcinoma. The point of sequencing TCRbeta in the periphery was to test whether ivuxolimab changed TCR sequence diversity and drove clonal T-cell expansion. Of the 50 to 55 dose-escalation patients, hepatocellular carcinoma was present in around 20, melanoma in roughly 15, renal cell carcinoma in 9 and head and neck cancer in 9. The paper reports the monotherapy dose-escalation portion (N of about 47 patients) of the phase I ivuxolimab trial. Prior anti-PD-1, anti-PD-L1 or anti-CTLA-4 therapy was permitted, and checkpoint inhibitors had been received by around 40% of dose-escalation patients. In the dose-escalation cohort, approximately 82% of patients were male, and the mean age was about 55 years, with a range of roughly 20 to 79.

Patients with a history of autoimmune disease or receiving systemic immunosuppression were excluded from the trial. In every dose cohort, peripheral blood was drawn for TCR sequencing at baseline, cycle 4 day 1, and cycle 7 day 1. Samples came from an open-label, multicenter, first-in-human phase I dose-escalation trial of ivuxolimab. The trial enrolled adults with locally advanced or metastatic head and neck squamous cell, hepatocellular, melanoma or renal cell carcinoma. CD4+ and CD8+ T cells were sorted separately from peripheral blood before TCR sequencing. What the work shows at the level of the full study, not this receptor alone: After ivuxolimab, expanded clones were on average more numerous among CD8+ T cells than among CD4+ T cells. Low levels of normalized T-cell clonal expansion were also seen in some patients who did not respond. Which antigens the clonally expanded peripheral T cells were specific for was not determined. At doses from 0.1 to 3.0 mg/kg, clonal expansion was seen in both CD4+ and CD8+ blood T cells between baseline and week 6. In the 0.1-3.0 mg/kg groups, partial responders were among the patients with the lowest normalized peripheral clonal expansion, particularly in CD8+ T cells.

A remark on this clone: Its recognized antigen is unknown. It has no much larger one-base neighbor in the sample; base qualities were not kept.

V is cut back by 7 bases and J by 2 bases, with 9 bases in the junction unmatched. From a lookup of the germline V gene (reference sequence), CDR1 and CDR2 are MNHEY and SMNVEV. There are 16 amino acids in the CDR3, from cysteine to phenylalanine inclusive. Only the CDR3 DNA is retained, 48 bases long and in frame from the first base. For sequencing of the TCRbeta CDR3 region, genomic DNA was extracted from the sorted cells. TCRbeta CDR3 regions were sequenced using the immunoSEQ Assay. Held by TCRdb, this immuneACCESS table contains in-frame sequences only and omits some clones. Under half of the omission traces to an unresolved V gene where checked; the cause of the rest is unknown. The sample table shows some 30,000 clones, and about four fifths are seen once. Of the sample, 20% to 25% falls within the top ten clones.

Material: CD4+ or CD8+ T cells sorted from blood, obtained in a trial of the OX40 agonist ivuxolimab. Recombination connected TRBV27 to TRBJ2-1, and TRBD1 matches 9 of the central bases. This TCR was sampled from an adult with an advanced solid tumor such as melanoma, head and neck, liver or kidney cancer. CDR3 reads: CASTSGTGIPYNEQFF. Read as DNA, the sequence is TGTGCCAGCACCTCCGGGACAGGGATCCCCTACAATGAGCAGTTCTTC.